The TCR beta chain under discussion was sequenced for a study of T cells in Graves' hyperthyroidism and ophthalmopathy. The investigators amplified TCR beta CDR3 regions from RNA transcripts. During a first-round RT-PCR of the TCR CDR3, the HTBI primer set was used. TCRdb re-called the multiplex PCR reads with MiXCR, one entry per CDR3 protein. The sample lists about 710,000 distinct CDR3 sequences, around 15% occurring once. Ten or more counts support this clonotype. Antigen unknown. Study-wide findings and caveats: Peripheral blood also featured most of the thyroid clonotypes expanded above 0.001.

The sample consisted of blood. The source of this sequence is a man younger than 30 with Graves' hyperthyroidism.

In nucleotides, the CDR3 is TGTGCCAGCAGCCACACAGATACGCAGTATTTT. Amino acid sequence: CASSHTDTQYF. This rearrangement joins TRBV28 to TRBJ2-3; D unclear. Germline loops: CDR1 MDHEN, CDR2 SYDVKM. The CDR3 consists of 11 residues. Between the trimmed V and J ends, which lost 6 bases and 2 bases, there was a span of 3 bases.